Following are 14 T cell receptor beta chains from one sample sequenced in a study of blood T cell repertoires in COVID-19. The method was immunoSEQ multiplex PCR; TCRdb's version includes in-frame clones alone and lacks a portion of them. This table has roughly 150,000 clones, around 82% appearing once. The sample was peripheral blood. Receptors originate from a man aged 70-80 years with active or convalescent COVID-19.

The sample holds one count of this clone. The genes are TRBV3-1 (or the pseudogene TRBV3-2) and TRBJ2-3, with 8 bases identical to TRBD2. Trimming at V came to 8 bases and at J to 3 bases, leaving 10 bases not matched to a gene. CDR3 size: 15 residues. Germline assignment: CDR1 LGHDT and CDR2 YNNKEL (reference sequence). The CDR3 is CASQEGGRITDTQYF. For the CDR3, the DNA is TGTGCCAGCCAAGAAGGCGGGAGGATAACAGATACGCAGTATTTT.

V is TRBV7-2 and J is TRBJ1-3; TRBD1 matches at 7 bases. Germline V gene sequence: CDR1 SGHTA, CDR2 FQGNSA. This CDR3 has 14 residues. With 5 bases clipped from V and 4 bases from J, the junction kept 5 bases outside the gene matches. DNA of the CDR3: TGTGCCAGCAGCAACAACAGGGGAGGAAACACCATATATTTT. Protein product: CASSNNRGGNTIYF.

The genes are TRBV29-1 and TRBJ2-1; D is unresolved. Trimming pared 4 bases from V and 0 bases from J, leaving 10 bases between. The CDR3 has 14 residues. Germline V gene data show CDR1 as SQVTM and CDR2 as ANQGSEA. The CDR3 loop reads CSVGRSSSYNEQFF. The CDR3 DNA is TGCAGCGTTGGGCGGTCGAGCTCCTACAATGAGCAGTTCTTC.

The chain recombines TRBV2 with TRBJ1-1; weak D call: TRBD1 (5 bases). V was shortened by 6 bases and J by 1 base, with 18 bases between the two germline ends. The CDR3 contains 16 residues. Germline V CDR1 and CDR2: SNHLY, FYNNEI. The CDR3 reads CASSQRPWQGNTEAFF. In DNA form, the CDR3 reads TGTGCCAGCAGCCAGAGGCCGTGGCAGGGGAACACTGAAGCTTTCTTT.

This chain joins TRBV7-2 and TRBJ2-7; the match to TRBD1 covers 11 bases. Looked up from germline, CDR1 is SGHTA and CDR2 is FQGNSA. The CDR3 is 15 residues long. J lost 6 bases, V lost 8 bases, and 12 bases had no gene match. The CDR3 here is CASRLRGTGGGEQYF. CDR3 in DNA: TGTGCCAGCCGCCTCCGAGGGACAGGGGGGGGCGAGCAGTACTTC.

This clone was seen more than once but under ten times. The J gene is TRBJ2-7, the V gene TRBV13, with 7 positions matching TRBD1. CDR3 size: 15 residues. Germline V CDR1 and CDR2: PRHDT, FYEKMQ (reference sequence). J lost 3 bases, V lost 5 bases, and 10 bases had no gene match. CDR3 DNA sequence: TGTGCCAGCAGCGGAAACCTCAGGGGGATCTACGAGCAGTACTTC. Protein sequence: CASSGNLRGIYEQYF.

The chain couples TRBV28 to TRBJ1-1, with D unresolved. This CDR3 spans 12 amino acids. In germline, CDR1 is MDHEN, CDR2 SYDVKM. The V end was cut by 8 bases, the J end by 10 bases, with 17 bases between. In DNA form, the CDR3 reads TGTGCCAGCCGACGGCGGGAGGTGGGAGCTTTCTTT. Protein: CASRRREVGAFF.

CDR3 in DNA: TGCGCCAGCAGCTCCGGGACTAGCGGCTCCTACGAGCAGTACTTC. Translation: CASSSGTSGSYEQYF. The chain carries TRBV5-1 and TRBJ2-7; 11 bases are shared with TRBD2. CDR1 SGHRS and CDR2 YFSETQ come from the germline V gene. The CDR3 has 15 residues. The V segment lost 3 bases and the J segment 0 bases; nucleotides outside the gene matches: 2.

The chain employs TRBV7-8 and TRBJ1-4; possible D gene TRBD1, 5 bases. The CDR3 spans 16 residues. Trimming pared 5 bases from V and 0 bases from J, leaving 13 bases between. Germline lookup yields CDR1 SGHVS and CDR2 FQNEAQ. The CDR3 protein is CASSQRAGATNEKLFF. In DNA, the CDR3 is TGTGCCAGCAGCCAAAGAGCGGGGGCAACTAATGAAAAACTGTTTTTT.

CDR3 DNA sequence: TGTGCCAGCACCCAGGTAGTTGCCAATGAGCAGTTCTTC. Encoded protein: CASTQVVANEQFF. The chain is built from TRBV7-2 and TRBJ2-1, with no clear D. The germline V gene encodes CDR1 SGHTA and CDR2 FQGNSA. With 7 bases removed from V and 6 bases from J, the gap between germline ends came to 13 bases. The CDR3 runs 13 residues.

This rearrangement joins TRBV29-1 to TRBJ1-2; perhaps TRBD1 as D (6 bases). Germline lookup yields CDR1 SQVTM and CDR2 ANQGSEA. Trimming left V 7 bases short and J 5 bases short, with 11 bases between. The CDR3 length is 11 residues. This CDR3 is CSARDTYGYTF. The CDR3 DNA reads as TGCAGCGCTCGGGACACGTATGGCTACACCTTC.

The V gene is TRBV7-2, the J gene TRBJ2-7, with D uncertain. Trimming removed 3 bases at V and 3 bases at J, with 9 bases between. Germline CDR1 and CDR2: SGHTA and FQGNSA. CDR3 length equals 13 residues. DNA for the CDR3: TGTGCCAGCAGCTTTACCGCGGACTACGAGCAGTACTTC. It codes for CASSFTADYEQYF.

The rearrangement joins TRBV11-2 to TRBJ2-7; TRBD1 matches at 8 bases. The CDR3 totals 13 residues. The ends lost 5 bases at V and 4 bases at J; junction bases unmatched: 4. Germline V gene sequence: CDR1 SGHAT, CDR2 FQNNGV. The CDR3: CASSPDRAYEQYF. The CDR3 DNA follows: TGTGCCAGCAGCCCGGACAGGGCTTACGAGCAGTACTTC.

The CDR3 bases are TGTGCCAGCTCACCTGAACTTGGACAGGGTAGGGAGACCCAGTACTTC. As protein: CASSPELGQGRETQYF. This chain joins TRBV18 and TRBJ2-5; TRBD1 aligns across 8 bases. The germline V gene has CDR1 KGHSH and CDR2 LQKENI. J was trimmed by 5 bases and V by 3 bases; bases with no gene match: 11. CDR3 length equals 16 residues.